The following is a T cell receptor beta chain sequence with its context. Its antigen target is currently unknown. No quality values exist for individual bases; no much larger clone is one base distant. According to the germline V gene (reference sequence), CDR1 reads SGHKS and CDR2 reads YYEKEE. Spanning cysteine to phenylalanine, the CDR3 consists of 15 amino acids. Only the CDR3 region is kept as DNA, spanning 45 bases read in frame from base 1. Trimmed from V: 0 bases; trimmed from J: 7 bases; junction bases lacking a gene match: 6. At one collaborating source in Seattle, patients were enrolled during active infection and were followed longitudinally through the course of disease. Collaborating institutions collected whole blood in K2EDTA tubes following their own protocols. For TCRbeta analysis, collaborator samples were shipped as frozen whole blood, as isolated PBMCs, or as DNA extracted from either sample type.

The source of the sample is a study of blood T cell repertoires in COVID-19 (dated by TCRdb to the early 2020s). For the wider study: The collaborator samples originated in the United States, Italy and Spain and spanned the acute and convalescent phases of COVID-19. The samples were drawn from two sources: the first 160 participants of the ongoing ImmuneRACE study, and approximately 1,300 subjects contributed by 6 global collaborators. The repertoires were released in a freely available public database meant as a resource for research on the immune response to SARS-CoV-2. A de-identified subject ID, COVID-19 status, age in years and sex were almost always included in the sample metadata. Subjects who had been exposed to COVID-19, were actively infected with it, or had recovered from it provided the deeply sampled blood TCRbeta repertoires that made up the dataset. The material from the prospective study consisted of cDNA or gDNA derived from T cells, B-cell-depleted T cells, or PBMCs. Where available, HLA class I and class II types were obtained from metadata supplied by the sample provider rather than from assay-based typing. The investigation overall reported the following: How much clinical and demographic metadata was included differed by source and by participant, and the metadata was provided uncurated.

TCRbeta CDR3 regions were amplified from genomic DNA by means of the immunoSEQ Assay, a bias-controlled multiplex PCR. Per the original workflow: The number of nucleated cells in each sample was estimated from the amplification of reference gene primers within the assay. To quantify the absolute abundance of each unique TCRbeta CDR3 rearrangement, sequence reads were collapsed and filtered. Productive Simpson clonality was computed per sample as the square root of Simpson's diversity index over productive rearrangements. In its TCRdb copy, this immuneACCESS table keeps in-frame sequences only and misses some clones. Where compared with another copy, unresolved V genes explain less than half of these, and the others have no known cause. The V and J calls and clone size are taken from that table; D and trimming were inferred from the DNA. The sample table lists approximately 89,000 clones, about 83% of them with a count of one. Jointly, the top ten make up less than 7% of the sample.

The sequence is built from TRBV5-5 and TRBJ1-4; TRBD1 aligns with 7 central bases. This TCR derives from a man aged 70-80 years with COVID-19, enrolled during active disease. Sequencing input: peripheral blood. The DNA sequence follows: TGTGCCAGCAGCTTGGGGGACAAGGGGGCTGAAAAACTGTTTTTT. This yields the protein CASSLGDKGAEKLFF.